This T cell receptor beta chain was found in a study of blood T cell repertoires in COVID-19. For the study at large: Sites across the United States, Italy and Spain contributed samples from acute and convalescent COVID-19.

Seattle patients were enrolled while actively infected and followed longitudinally. V lost 5 bases and J lost 4, with 8 bases in between. CDR3 length equals 13 residues. Under the authors' procedure: How many nucleated cells were present was estimated from reference gene primer amplification. Clones were read by immunoSEQ multiplex PCR, and TCRdb kept only the in-frame ones, dropping some. Clone size and V and J calls were adopted from that table, with D and trimming inferred from the DNA. This table has fewer than 300,000 clones, more than 75% appearing once. The sequence was obtained from a man aged 50-59 years with COVID-19, enrolled during active disease. Specimen: peripheral blood. The chain recombines TRBV12-3 or TRBV12-4 with TRBJ2-2, with D possibly matching TRBD2 (5 bases). The CDR3 nucleotides read TGTGCCAGCAGTCGGGAATTCACCGGGGAGCTGTTTTTT. Its protein product is CASSREFTGELFF.